This TCR beta chain was found in a study of T cell responses to AZD1222 COVID-19 vaccine. V was cut by 7 bases and J by 0 bases, with 12 bases left in between. Germline V gives CDR1 SNHLY, CDR2 FYNNEI. CDR3 size: 14 residues. Measured with immunoSEQ multiplex PCR; TCRdb has only the in-frame clones, and not every one. This sample yields just over 150,000 clones, of which approximately 86% are seen a single time; 6.9% belongs to the top ten. This specimen consisted of peripheral blood, obtained after recovery from COVID-19. The chain has TRBV2 and TRBJ1-1; no reliable D call. The sequence came from an adult who had recovered from COVID-19. The CDR3 DNA reads as TGTGCCAGCACCTTTAAGGTCCTGAACACTGAAGCTTTCTTT. This codes for CASTFKVLNTEAFF.